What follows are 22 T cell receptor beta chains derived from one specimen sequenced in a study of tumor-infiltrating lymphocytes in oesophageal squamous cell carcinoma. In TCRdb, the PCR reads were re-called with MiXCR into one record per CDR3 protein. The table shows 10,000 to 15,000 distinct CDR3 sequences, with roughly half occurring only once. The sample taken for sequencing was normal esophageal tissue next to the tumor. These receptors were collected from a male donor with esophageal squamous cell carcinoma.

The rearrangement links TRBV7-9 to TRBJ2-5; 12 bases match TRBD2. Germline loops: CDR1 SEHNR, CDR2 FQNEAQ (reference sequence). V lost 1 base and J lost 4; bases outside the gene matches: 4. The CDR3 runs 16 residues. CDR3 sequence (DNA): TGTGCCAGCAGCTTAGGGACTAGCGGGGTTCGAGAGACCCAGTACTTC. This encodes CASSLGTSGVRETQYF. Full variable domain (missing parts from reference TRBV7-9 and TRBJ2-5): DTGVSQNPRHKITKRGQNVTFRCDPISEHNRLYWYRQTLGQGPEFLTYFQNEAQLEKSRLLSDRFSAERPKGSFSTLEIQRTEQGDSAMYLCASSLGTSGVRETQYFGPGTRLLVL.

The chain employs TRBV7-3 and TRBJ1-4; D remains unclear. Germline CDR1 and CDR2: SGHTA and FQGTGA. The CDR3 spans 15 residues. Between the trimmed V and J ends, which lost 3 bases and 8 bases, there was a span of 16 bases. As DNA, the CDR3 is TGTGCCAGCAGCTTTACCCCAGACTCAAGGGAAAAACTGTTTTTT. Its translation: CASSFTPDSREKLFF.

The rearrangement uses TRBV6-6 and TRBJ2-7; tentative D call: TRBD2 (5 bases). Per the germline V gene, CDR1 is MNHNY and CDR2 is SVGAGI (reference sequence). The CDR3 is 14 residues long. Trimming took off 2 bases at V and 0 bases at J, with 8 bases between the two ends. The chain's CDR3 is CASSYGADSYEQYF. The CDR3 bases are TGTGCCAGCAGTTACGGAGCGGACTCCTACGAGCAGTACTTC.

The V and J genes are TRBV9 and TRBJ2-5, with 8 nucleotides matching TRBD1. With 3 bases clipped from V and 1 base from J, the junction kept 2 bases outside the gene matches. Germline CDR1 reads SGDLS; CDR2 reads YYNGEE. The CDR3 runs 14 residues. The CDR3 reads CASSADRGQETQYF. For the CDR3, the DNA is TGTGCCAGCAGCGCCGACAGGGGCCAAGAGACCCAGTACTTC.

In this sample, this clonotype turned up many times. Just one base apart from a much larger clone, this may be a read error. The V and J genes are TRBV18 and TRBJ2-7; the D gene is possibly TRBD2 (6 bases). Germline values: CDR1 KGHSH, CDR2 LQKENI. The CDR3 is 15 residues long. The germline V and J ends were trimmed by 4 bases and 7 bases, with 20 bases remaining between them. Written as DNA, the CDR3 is TGTGCCAGCTCACTTTCTCCGGGAGAGAACAATGAGCAGTACTTC. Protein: CASSLSPGENNEQYF.

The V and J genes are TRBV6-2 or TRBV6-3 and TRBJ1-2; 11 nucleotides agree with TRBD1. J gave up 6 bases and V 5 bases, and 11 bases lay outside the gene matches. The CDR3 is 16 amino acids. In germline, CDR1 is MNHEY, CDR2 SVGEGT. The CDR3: CASSDLVGQGADGYTF. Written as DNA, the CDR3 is TGTGCCAGCAGTGATTTGGTCGGACAGGGGGCGGATGGCTACACCTTC.

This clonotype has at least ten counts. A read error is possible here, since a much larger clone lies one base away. The CDR3 is CASVRDNEQYF. In DNA form, the CDR3 reads TGTGCCAGCGTACGGGACAATGAGCAGTACTTC. The chain is built from TRBV7-9 and TRBJ2-5; D is perhaps TRBD1 (6 bases). Germline V gene data show CDR1 as SEHNR and CDR2 as FQNEAQ (reference sequence). Trimming cost V 8 bases and J 11 bases, with 15 bases left between them. The CDR3 runs 11 residues.

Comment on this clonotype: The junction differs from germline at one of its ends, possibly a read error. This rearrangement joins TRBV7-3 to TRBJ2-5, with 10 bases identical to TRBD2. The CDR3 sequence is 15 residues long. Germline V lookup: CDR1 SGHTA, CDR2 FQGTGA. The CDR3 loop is CASGLMASGRETQYF. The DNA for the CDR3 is TGTGCCAGCGGCTTAATGGCTAGCGGGAGAGAGACCCAGTACTTC.

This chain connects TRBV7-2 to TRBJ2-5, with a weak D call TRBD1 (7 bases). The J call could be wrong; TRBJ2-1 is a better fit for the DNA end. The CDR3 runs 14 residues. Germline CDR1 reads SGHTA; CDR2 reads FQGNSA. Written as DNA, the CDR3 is TGTGCCAGCAGCCCCAAGACAGGGAGGAATGAGCAGTTCTTC. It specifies CASSPKTGRNEQFF.

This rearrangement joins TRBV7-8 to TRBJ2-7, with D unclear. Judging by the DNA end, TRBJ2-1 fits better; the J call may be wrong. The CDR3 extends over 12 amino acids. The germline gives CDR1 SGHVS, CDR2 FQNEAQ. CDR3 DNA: TGTGCCAGCAGCTCGACCTACAATGAGCAGTTCTTC. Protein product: CASSSTYNEQFF.

CDR3 DNA sequence: TGTGCCAGCAGCGAGGACAGGGGGTATACTGAAGCTTTCTTT. Residues: CASSEDRGYTEAFF. The chain uses TRBV11-2 and TRBJ1-1; 10 bases align to TRBD1. This CDR3 is built from 14 residues. Germline loops: CDR1 SGHAT, CDR2 FQNNGV. Losses at the gene ends were 5 bases for V and 5 bases for J; bases not matched to a gene: 5.

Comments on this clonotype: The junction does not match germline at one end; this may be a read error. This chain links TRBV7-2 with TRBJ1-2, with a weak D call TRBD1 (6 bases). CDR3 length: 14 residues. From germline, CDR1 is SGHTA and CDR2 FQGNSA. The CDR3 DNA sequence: TGTGCCAGCAGCTCCCAGGGGAGCGACTATGGCTATACCTTC. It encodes CASSSQGSDYGYTF.

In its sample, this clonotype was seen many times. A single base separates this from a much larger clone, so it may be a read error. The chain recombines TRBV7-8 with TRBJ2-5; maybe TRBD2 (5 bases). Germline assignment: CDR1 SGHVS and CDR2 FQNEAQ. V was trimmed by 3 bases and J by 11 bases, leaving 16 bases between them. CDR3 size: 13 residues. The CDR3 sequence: CASSLDLNNEQYF. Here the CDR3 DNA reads TGTGCCAGCAGCTTGGACTTAAACAATGAGCAGTACTTC.

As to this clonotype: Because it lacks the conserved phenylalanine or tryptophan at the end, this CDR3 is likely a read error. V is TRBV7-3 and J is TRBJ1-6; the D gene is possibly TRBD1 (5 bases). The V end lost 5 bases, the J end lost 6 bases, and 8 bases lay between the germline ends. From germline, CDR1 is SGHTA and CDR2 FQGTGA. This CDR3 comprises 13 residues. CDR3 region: CASSTQGNSPLHL. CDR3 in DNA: TGTGCCAGCAGCACCCAGGGTAATTCACCCCTCCACCTT.

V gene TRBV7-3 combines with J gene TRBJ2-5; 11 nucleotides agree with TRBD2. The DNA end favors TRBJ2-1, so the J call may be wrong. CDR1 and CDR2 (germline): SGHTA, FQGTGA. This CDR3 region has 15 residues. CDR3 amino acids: CASSFRLAGYNEQFF. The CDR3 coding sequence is TGTGCCAGCAGCTTCCGACTAGCGGGGTACAATGAGCAGTTCTTC.

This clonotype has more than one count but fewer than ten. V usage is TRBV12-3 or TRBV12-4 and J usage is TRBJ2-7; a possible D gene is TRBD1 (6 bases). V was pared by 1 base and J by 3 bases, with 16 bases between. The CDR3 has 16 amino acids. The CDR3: CASSLVNVGTIYEQYF. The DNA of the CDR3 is TGTGCCAGCAGTTTAGTTAATGTAGGGACAATCTACGAGCAGTACTTC.

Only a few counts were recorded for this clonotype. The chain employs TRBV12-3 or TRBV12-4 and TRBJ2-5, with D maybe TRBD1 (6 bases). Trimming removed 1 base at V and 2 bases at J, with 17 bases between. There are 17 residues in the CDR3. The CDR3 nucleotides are TGTGCCAGCAGTTTAGAGGTCGGGTTAGGGGGACAAGAGACCCAGTACTTC. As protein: CASSLEVGLGGQETQYF.

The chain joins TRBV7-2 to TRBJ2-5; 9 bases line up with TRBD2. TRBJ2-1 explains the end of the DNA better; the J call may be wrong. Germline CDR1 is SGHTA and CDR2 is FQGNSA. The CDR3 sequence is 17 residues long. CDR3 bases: TGTGCCAGCAGCTTAGGTAGCGGGAGCGGCCTCTACAATGAGCAGTTCTTC. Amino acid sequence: CASSLGSGSGLYNEQFF.

The CDR3 here is CASSSRLAGTQETQYF. In DNA, the CDR3 is TGTGCCAGCAGTTCACGACTAGCGGGGACCCAAGAGACCCAGTACTTC. The chain combines TRBV28 with TRBJ2-5; TRBD2 aligns across 11 bases. The CDR3 is 16 residues long. J gave up 1 base and V 4 bases, and 5 bases lay outside the gene matches. Germline V gene data show CDR1 as MDHEN and CDR2 as SYDVKM.

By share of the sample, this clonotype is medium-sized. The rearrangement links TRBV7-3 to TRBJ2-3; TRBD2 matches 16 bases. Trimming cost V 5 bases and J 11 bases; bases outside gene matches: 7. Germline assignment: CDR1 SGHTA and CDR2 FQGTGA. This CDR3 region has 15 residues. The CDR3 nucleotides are TGTGCCAGCAGCCCCGGGACTAGCGGGGGGGCAATGCAGTATTTT. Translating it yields CASSPGTSGGAMQYF.

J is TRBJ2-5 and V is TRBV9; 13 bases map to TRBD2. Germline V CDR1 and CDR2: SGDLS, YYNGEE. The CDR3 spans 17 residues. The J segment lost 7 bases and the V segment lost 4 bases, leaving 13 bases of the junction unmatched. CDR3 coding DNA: TGTGCCAGCAGCCCCACGGGACTAGCGGGACCCGTGGGGACCCAGTACTTC. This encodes CASSPTGLAGPVGTQYF.

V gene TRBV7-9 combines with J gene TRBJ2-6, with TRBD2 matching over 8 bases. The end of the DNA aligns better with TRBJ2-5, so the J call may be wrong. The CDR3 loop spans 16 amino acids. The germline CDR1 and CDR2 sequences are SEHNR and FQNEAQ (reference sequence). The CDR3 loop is CASSFGLAGSQETQYF. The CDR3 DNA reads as TGTGCCAGCAGCTTTGGGCTAGCGGGTTCCCAAGAGACCCAGTACTTC.